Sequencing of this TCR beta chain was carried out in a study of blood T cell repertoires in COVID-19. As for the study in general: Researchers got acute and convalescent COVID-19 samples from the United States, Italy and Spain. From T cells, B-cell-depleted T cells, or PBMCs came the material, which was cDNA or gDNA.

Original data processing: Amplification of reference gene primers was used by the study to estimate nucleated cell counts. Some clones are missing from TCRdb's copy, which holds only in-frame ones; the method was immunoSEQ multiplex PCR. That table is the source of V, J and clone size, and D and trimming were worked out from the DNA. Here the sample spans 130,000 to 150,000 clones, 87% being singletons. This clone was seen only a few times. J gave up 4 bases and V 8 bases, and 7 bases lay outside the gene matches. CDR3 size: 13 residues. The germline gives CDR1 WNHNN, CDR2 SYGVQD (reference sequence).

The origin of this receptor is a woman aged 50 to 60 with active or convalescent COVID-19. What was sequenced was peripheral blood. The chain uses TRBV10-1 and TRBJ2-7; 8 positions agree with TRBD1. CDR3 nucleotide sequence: TGCGCCAGCCTCCGGGACAGGTTTTACGAGCAGTACTTC. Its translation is CASLRDRFYEQYF.